Below, 25 T cell receptor beta chains from the same sample are listed, as sequenced in a study of blood T cell repertoires in COVID-19. TCRdb's copy holds only in-frame clones and misses some; the assay was immunoSEQ multiplex PCR. The sample contains approximately 200,000 clones, around 82% of which appear only once. The specimen was PBMCs or T cells enriched from blood (not recorded which). Every receptor here comes from a woman aged 40-49 years with acute COVID-19.

The rearrangement links TRBV9 to TRBJ1-5, with unresolved D. CDR1 is SGDLS and CDR2 is YYNGEE in the germline V gene. Trimming removed 5 bases at V and 0 bases at J, with 9 bases between. This CDR3 comprises 14 residues. DNA of the CDR3: TGTGCCAGCAGTGGAGAAGCTAGCAATCAGCCCCAGCATTTT. Translating it yields CASSGEASNQPQHF.

This chain uses TRBV12-5 with TRBJ2-2, with a possible D match to TRBD2 (5 bases). Trimming took off 3 bases at V and 4 bases at J, with 12 bases between the two ends. The germline CDR1 and CDR2 sequences are LGHNT and FRNRAP. This CDR3 contains 15 residues. The CDR3 spells CASGLFSVGTGELFF. In nucleotides, the CDR3 is TGTGCTAGTGGTTTATTTAGCGTTGGCACCGGGGAGCTGTTTTTT.

V is TRBV11-3 and J is TRBJ2-3; D might be TRBD1 (6 bases). This CDR3 comprises 15 residues. The germline V gene encodes CDR1 SGHNT and CDR2 YENEEA. The V gene lost 4 bases and the J gene lost 0 bases, with 11 bases spanning the gap. The CDR3 sequence is CASSSAGASTDTQYF. The CDR3 DNA follows: TGTGCCAGCAGCTCGGCAGGGGCGAGCACAGATACGCAGTATTTT.

This chain links TRBV7-3 with TRBJ2-2; possibly TRBD2 for D (5 bases). This CDR3 region has 12 residues. Germline CDR1 and CDR2: SGHTA and FQGTGA. V was shortened by 6 bases and J by 6 bases, with 8 bases between the two germline ends. The CDR3 bases are TGTGCCAGCAGTAGAGGGTCCGGGGAGCTGTTTTTT. The encoded protein is CASSRGSGELFF.

This sequence joins TRBV30 and TRBJ1-2; D not resolved. This CDR3 comprises 14 residues. Trimming stripped 1 base from V and 8 bases from J, with 17 bases between. Germline V lookup: CDR1 GTSNPN, CDR2 SVGIG (reference sequence). CDR3 sequence: CAWSGGGTAEGYTF. For the CDR3, the DNA is TGTGCCTGGAGTGGCGGCGGTACGGCGGAGGGCTACACCTTC.

This clone came up many times. The V call is TRBV11-3, the J call TRBJ2-1; a weak D match, TRBD2 (5 bases). In germline, CDR1 is SGHNT, CDR2 YENEEA. The CDR3 covers 12 residues. Trimming pared 5 bases from V and 9 bases from J, leaving 11 bases between. DNA of the CDR3: TGTGCCAGCAGCCCACTAGAGGGTGAGCAGTTCTTC. This encodes CASSPLEGEQFF.

The chain recombines TRBV3-1 (or the pseudogene TRBV3-2) with TRBJ2-1; 10 bases line up with TRBD2. Germline V gives CDR1 LGHDT, CDR2 YNNKEL (reference sequence). The CDR3 has 19 amino acids. V lost 0 bases to trimming and J lost 4 bases; unmatched junction nucleotides: 12. The CDR3 sequence is CASSQDSTASGSTYNEQFF. The CDR3 nucleotides read TGTGCCAGCAGCCAAGATTCTACGGCTAGCGGGAGCACATACAATGAGCAGTTCTTC.

This clone was detected only once. V usage is TRBV2 and J usage is TRBJ1-6; TRBD1 might be the D (5 bases). The length of the CDR3 is 15 residues. CDR1 and CDR2 (germline): SNHLY, FYNNEI. The V end lost 7 bases, the J end lost 7 bases, and 17 bases lay between the germline ends. CDR3 bases: TGTGCCAGCACCCCGGGACTCCTACAGAATTCACCCCTCCACTTT. It translates to CASTPGLLQNSPLHF.

Turning to this clone: Different DNA sequences within this sample yield the same CDR3. V is TRBV28 and J is TRBJ1-2; D might be TRBD1 (5 bases). V dropped 4 bases and J dropped 4 bases, with 10 bases sitting between them. The CDR3 covers 13 residues. Germline values: CDR1 MDHEN, CDR2 SYDVKM. The CDR3 DNA sequence: TGTGCCAGCAGTTCTGACAGTCTCTATGGCTACACCTTC. Translating it yields CASSSDSLYGYTF.

The gene calls are TRBV5-4 and TRBJ2-3, with no clear D. Germline CDR1 reads SGHNT; CDR2 reads YYREEE (reference sequence). The CDR3 is 13 amino acids. V was shortened by 0 bases and J by 3 bases, with 5 bases between the two germline ends. The CDR3 sequence is CASSLVRTDTQYF. The CDR3 coding sequence is TGTGCCAGCAGCTTGGTCCGTACAGATACGCAGTATTTT.

Only a few counts were recorded for this clone. The rearrangement links TRBV6-2 or TRBV6-3 to TRBJ2-2, with 9 bases lining up with TRBD1. The V gene end was trimmed by 2 bases and the J gene end by 0 bases; junction bases not matched to a gene: 4. Germline values: CDR1 MNHEY, CDR2 SVGEGT. The length of the CDR3 is 17 residues. The CDR3 DNA follows: TGTGCCAGCAGTTACGGTGGGACAGGGACGAACACCGGGGAGCTGTTTTTT. Translating it yields CASSYGGTGTNTGELFF.

The chain recombines TRBV3-1 (or the pseudogene TRBV3-2) with TRBJ2-5; 12 bases align to TRBD2. CDR1 LGHDT and CDR2 YNNKEL come from the germline V gene (reference sequence). V was pared by 1 base and J by 4 bases, with 4 bases of the junction left unmatched. The CDR3 covers 16 residues. CDR3 region: CASSQALAGGPETQYF. CDR3 in DNA: TGTGCCAGCAGCCAAGCCCTAGCGGGGGGGCCAGAGACCCAGTACTTC.

The V call is TRBV10-3, the J call TRBJ1-1; D is ambiguous. Deletions cut 6 bases from V and 1 base from J, with 3 bases between. CDR3 size: 11 residues. The V gene's germline CDR1 is ENHRY and CDR2 SYGVKD. CDR3 amino acids: CAISQNTEAFF. CDR3 coding DNA: TGTGCCATCAGCCAGAACACTGAAGCTTTCTTT.

This clone has just one count. The chain joins TRBV5-1 to TRBJ2-2; possibly TRBD2 for D (5 bases). Trimming left V 7 bases short and J 4 bases short, with 17 bases between. In germline, CDR1 is SGHRS, CDR2 YFSETQ. The CDR3 contains 15 residues. The CDR3 loop is CASWGGLALTGELFF. CDR3 nucleotides: TGCGCCAGCTGGGGTGGGCTAGCTCTCACCGGGGAGCTGTTTTTT.

This chain links TRBV2 with TRBJ1-2, with 7 nucleotides matching TRBD1. Trimming cost V 2 bases and J 4 bases; bases outside gene matches: 10. Germline assignment: CDR1 SNHLY and CDR2 FYNNEI. This CDR3 region has 16 residues. The CDR3 DNA follows: TGTGCCAGCAGTGAACCTGGCAGGGGGAGAGCCTATGGCTACACCTTC. Its translation is CASSEPGRGRAYGYTF.

The J gene is TRBJ2-7, the V gene TRBV5-1, with D possibly TRBD2 on 6 matching bases. CDR3 size: 14 residues. The V gene lost 2 bases and the J gene lost 2 bases, with 11 bases spanning the gap. Per germline, CDR1 SGHRS and CDR2 YFSETQ. In DNA, the CDR3 is TGCGCCAGCAGCTTCCGGGACTCTACCTACGAGCAGTACTTC. It codes for CASSFRDSTYEQYF.

V and J are TRBV2 and TRBJ2-7; TRBD1 agrees at 9 bases. The CDR3 has 15 residues. V shed 5 bases and J 5 bases; nucleotides not matched to a gene: 10. Germline-derived CDR1 and CDR2 are SNHLY and FYNNEI. DNA for the CDR3: TGTGCCAGCAGTACCCCGGGACAGGGTGGACACGAGCAGTACTTC. Protein sequence: CASSTPGQGGHEQYF.

There are many counts of this clone. This rearrangement joins TRBV28 to TRBJ2-7; D perhaps matches TRBD2 (5 bases). The germline V and J ends were trimmed by 2 bases and 6 bases, with 14 bases remaining between them. Germline loops: CDR1 MDHEN, CDR2 SYDVKM. The CDR3 has 14 residues. The CDR3: CASSLRGGRGEQYF. The CDR3, as DNA: TGTGCCAGCAGTTTACGAGGCGGTCGGGGCGAGCAGTACTTC.

The rearrangement joins TRBV28 to TRBJ1-4; TRBD1 matches 8 bases. V lost 6 bases, J lost 4 bases, and 7 bases stayed unmatched. The CDR3 sequence is 15 residues long. CDR1 and CDR2 (germline): MDHEN, SYDVKM. CDR3 bases: TGTGCCAGCAGCGATATTACAGGGGGTAATGAAAAACTGTTTTTT. Protein sequence: CASSDITGGNEKLFF.

The CDR3 sequence is CASSLLAGTDEQYF. The CDR3 DNA reads as TGTGCCAGCAGTTTATTAGCGGGAACGGACGAGCAGTACTTC. The chain is built from TRBV28 and TRBJ2-7; 8 nucleotides agree with TRBD2. V trimming: 1 base; J trimming: 5 bases; junction bases outside the gene matches: 4. This CDR3 region has 14 residues. Germline V gene sequence: CDR1 MDHEN, CDR2 SYDVKM.

The rearrangement links TRBV6-5 to TRBJ2-7; TRBD1 is a possible D gene (6 bases). CDR3 length: 13 amino acids. The V gene's germline CDR1 is MNHEY and CDR2 SVGAGI. The V end lost 6 bases, the J end lost 2 bases, and 11 bases lay between the germline ends. In DNA, the CDR3 is TGTGCCAGCAGCACAGGGTCCCCCTACGAGCAGTACTTC. Its translation: CASSTGSPYEQYF.

The chain combines TRBV5-4 with TRBJ2-1, with 7 bases aligning to TRBD1. Looked up from germline, CDR1 is SGHNT and CDR2 is YYREEE (reference sequence). This CDR3 has 15 amino acids. J lost 10 bases, V lost 5 bases, and 15 bases had no gene match. CDR3 sequence (DNA): TGTGCCAGCAGACCTGCCCCCCCCCAGGGGGACGAGCAGTTCTTC. Amino acid sequence: CASRPAPPQGDEQFF.

This chain joins TRBV13 and TRBJ2-7; 7 nucleotides line up with TRBD2. The CDR3 runs to 15 residues. Germline CDR1 PRHDT, CDR2 FYEKMQ (reference sequence). V was pared by 5 bases and J by 1 base, with 8 bases of the junction left unmatched. CDR3 region: CASSQTGTTSYEQYF. DNA of the CDR3: TGTGCCAGCAGCCAGACCGGGACTACTTCCTACGAGCAGTACTTC.

The chain uses TRBV7-2 and TRBJ1-3; a weak D match, TRBD1 (5 bases). Germline V gives CDR1 SGHTA, CDR2 FQGNSA. This CDR3 is built from 15 residues. Trimming removed 5 bases at V and 4 bases at J, with 15 bases between. CDR3 in DNA: TGTGCCAGCAGCGGAAGGCAGGGTGGAGGAAACACCATATATTTT. Protein sequence: CASSGRQGGGNTIYF. Supplemented by reference TRBV7-2 and TRBJ1-3, the full variable domain reads GAGVSQSPSNKVTEKGKDVELRCDPISGHTALYWYRQSLGQGLEFLIYFQGNSAPDKSGLPSDRFSAERTGGSVSTLTIQRTQQEDSAVYLCASSGRQGGGNTIYFGEGSWLTVV.

This clone has more than one count but fewer than ten. This sequence joins TRBV30 and TRBJ2-7, with 10 bases fitting TRBD2. After removal of 8 bases from V and 4 bases from J, the junction contained 8 bases not matched to a gene. The CDR3 has 13 amino acids. The V gene's germline CDR1 is GTSNPN and CDR2 SVGIG (reference sequence). CDR3 amino acids: CAQEREGSYEQYF. CDR3 DNA sequence: TGTGCCCAGGAGCGGGAGGGGAGTTACGAGCAGTACTTC.